The 2 T cell receptor beta chains given below trace back to one sample, sequenced in a study of cytomegalovirus exposure and HLA in healthy donors. Primers: 60 Vbeta forward and 13 Jbeta reverse. The data were produced by immunoSEQ multiplex PCR, yet TCRdb's version contains in-frame clones alone and is incomplete. The sample consists of about 140,000 clones, around 9% of them appearing once. Source material: PBMCs. The source of these receptors is a woman aged 40 to 50 in good health and CMV-seropositive.

CDR3 bases: TGTGCCAGCAGCGAATCGGGGCAAGAGACCCAGTACTTC. Translating gives CASSESGQETQYF. The rearrangement links TRBV11-2 to TRBJ2-5; the D gene is possibly TRBD2 (5 bases). V was pared by 5 bases and J by 2 bases, with 9 bases between. This CDR3 contains 13 residues. Germline CDR1 and CDR2: SGHAT and FQNNGV.

The chain combines TRBV5-4 with TRBJ1-2, with 9 positions matching TRBD1. The ends lost 7 bases at V and 6 bases at J; junction bases unmatched: 13. CDR1 SGHNT and CDR2 YYREEE come from the germline V gene (reference sequence). The CDR3 sequence is 15 residues long. CDR3: CASSIVGTGTDGYTF. CDR3 nucleotides: TGTGCCAGCTCAATTGTGGGGACAGGGACCGATGGCTACACCTTC.